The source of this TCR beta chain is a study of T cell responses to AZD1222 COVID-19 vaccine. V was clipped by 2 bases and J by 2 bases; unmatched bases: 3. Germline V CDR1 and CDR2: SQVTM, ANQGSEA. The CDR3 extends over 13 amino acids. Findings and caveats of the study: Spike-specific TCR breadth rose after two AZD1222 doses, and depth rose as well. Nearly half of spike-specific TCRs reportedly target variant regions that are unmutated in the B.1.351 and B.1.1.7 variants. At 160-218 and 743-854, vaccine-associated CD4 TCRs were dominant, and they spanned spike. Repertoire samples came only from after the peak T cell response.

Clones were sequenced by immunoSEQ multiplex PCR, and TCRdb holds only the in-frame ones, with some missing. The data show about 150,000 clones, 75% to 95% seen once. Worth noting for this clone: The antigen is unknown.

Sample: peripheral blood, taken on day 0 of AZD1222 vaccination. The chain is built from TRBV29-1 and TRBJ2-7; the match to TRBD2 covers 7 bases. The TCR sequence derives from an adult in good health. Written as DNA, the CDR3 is TGCAGCGTTGAAAAGAGCGGGACCTACGAGCAGTACTTC. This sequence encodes CSVEKSGTYEQYF.